The entry that follows covers one T cell receptor beta chain sequence. The antigen remains unidentified. The authors split each subset's genomic DNA evenly across several immunoSEQ plates. Sequencing used immunoSEQ multiplex PCR; TCRdb keeps in-frame clones, though not all of them. The sample includes millions of clones, roughly 95% of them seen just once. The data were obtained in a study of shared clonotypes between healthy human individuals. Study-wide points: The naive CD4 repertoires of four donors were compared, and approximately 5% of clonotypes were shared.

Germline values: CDR1 MGHRA, CDR2 YSYEKL. V dropped 4 bases and J dropped 7; count of bases not matched to a gene: 20. CDR3 size: 20 residues. CD45RA-negative memory and CD45RA+ naive subsets were split from the CD4+ cells. This chain links TRBV4-1 with TRBJ2-1, with TRBD1 matching 12 bases. The TCR was taken from a young man in good health. Material for sequencing was naive CD4+ T cells sorted from blood. As for subset: CD45RA+ positively selected. The CDR3: CASSRISKIPGQGALNEQFF. In DNA form, the CDR3 reads TGCGCCAGCAGCCGCATCTCAAAAATACCGGGACAGGGGGCTCTGAATGAGCAGTTCTTC.